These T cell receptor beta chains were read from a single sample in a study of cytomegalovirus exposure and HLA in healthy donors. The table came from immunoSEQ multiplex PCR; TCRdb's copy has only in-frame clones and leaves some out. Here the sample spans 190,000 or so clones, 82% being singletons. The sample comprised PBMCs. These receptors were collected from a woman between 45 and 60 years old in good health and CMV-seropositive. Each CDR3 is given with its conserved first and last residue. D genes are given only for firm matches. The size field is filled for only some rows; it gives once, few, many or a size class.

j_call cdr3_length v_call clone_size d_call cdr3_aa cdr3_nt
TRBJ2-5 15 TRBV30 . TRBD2 CAWSVGTSGQETQYF TGTGCCTGGAGTGTCGGGACTAGCGGACAAGAGACCCAGTACTTC
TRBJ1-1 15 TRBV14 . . CASSRKSGQDAEAFF TGTGCCAGCAGCCGAAAGAGTGGGCAGGATGCTGAAGCTTTCTTT
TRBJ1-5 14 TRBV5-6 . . CASSSGSSNQPQHF TGTGCCAGCAGCTCCGGGTCGAGCAATCAGCCCCAGCATTTT
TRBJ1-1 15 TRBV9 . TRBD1 CASSVRTGMNTEAFF TGTGCCAGCAGCGTCAGGACAGGTATGAACACTGAAGCTTTCTTT
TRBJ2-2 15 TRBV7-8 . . CASSQMSSSTGELFF TGTGCCAGCAGCCAAATGAGTTCTAGTACCGGGGAGCTGTTTTTT
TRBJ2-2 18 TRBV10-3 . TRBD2 CAISAGTSGRAGTGELFF TGTGCCATCAGTGCCGGGACTAGCGGGAGGGCCGGCACCGGGGAGCTGTTTTTT
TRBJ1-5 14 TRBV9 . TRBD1 CASSPGQDNQPQHF TGTGCCAGCAGCCCCGGACAGGACAATCAGCCCCAGCATTTT
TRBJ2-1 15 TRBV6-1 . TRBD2 CASSSRLADYNEQFF TGTGCCAGCAGTTCTAGACTAGCGGACTACAATGAGCAGTTCTTC
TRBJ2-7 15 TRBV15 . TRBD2 CATSMRLAGGNEQYF TGTGCCACCAGCATGCGCCTAGCGGGGGGGAACGAGCAGTACTTC
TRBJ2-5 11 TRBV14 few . CASSQRETQYF TGTGCCAGCAGCCAACGAGAGACCCAGTACTTC
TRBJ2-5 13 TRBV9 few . CASSVSPSGAQYF TGTGCCAGCAGCGTAAGCCCCTCCGGGGCCCAGTACTTC
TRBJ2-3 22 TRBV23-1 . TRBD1 CASSPREGGTGLKATSTDTQYF TGCGCCAGCAGTCCCCGGGAAGGGGGGACAGGCCTCAAGGCAACTAGCACAGATACGCAGTATTTT
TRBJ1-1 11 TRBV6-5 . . CASSRGDGAFF TGTGCCAGCAGCAGAGGTGATGGGGCTTTCTTT
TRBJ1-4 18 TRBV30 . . CAWRPEETEFATNEKLFF TGTGCCTGGAGGCCGGAAGAAACAGAGTTCGCAACTAATGAAAAACTGTTTTTT
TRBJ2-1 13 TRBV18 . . CASSPRGQTEQFF TGTGCCAGCTCACCAAGAGGACAGACTGAGCAGTTCTTC
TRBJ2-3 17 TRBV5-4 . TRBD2 CASSSWTSGYGTDTQYF TGTGCCAGCAGCTCTTGGACTAGCGGGTATGGCACAGATACGCAGTATTTT
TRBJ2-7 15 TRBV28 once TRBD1 CASSSPGQGAGEQYF TGTGCCAGCAGTTCTCCGGGACAGGGGGCGGGCGAGCAGTACTTC
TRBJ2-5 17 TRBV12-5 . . CASGLATSRGQAETQYF TGTGCTAGTGGTTTGGCTACCTCCAGGGGACAAGCGGAGACCCAGTACTTC
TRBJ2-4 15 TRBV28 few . CASRLGGTGQNIQYF TGTGCCAGCAGGCTGGGGGGGACAGGTCAAAACATTCAGTACTTC
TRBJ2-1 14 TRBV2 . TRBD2 CASSGLAGEVEQFF TGTGCCAGCAGTGGACTAGCGGGAGAGGTTGAGCAGTTCTTC
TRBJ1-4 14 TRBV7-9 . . CASSRVGANEKLFF TGTGCCAGCAGCCGCGTCGGGGCTAATGAAAAACTGTTTTTT
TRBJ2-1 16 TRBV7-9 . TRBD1 CASSFLSGQGAGGQFF TGTGCCAGCAGCTTCTTATCGGGACAGGGGGCCGGTGGGCAGTTCTTC
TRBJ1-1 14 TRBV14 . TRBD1 CASSPQGANTEAFF TGTGCCAGCAGCCCACAGGGGGCTAACACTGAAGCTTTCTTT
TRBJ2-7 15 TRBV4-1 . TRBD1 CASSTRDRGSYEQYF TGCGCCAGCAGCACCCGGGACAGGGGGTCCTACGAGCAGTACTTC
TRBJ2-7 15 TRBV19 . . CASKRRAQGGYEQYF TGTGCCAGTAAAAGGCGGGCACAGGGTGGGTACGAGCAGTACTTC
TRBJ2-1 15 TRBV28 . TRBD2 CASSHGTRAYNEQFF TGTGCCAGCAGCCACGGGACTAGGGCCTACAATGAGCAGTTCTTC
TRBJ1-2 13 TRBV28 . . CASSLGQGYGYTF TGTGCCAGCAGTTTAGGGCAGGGTTATGGCTACACCTTC
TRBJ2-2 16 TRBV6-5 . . CASSSLRGSNTGELFF TGTGCCAGCAGTTCCCTCAGGGGCTCGAACACCGGGGAGCTGTTTTTT
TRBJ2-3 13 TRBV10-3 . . CAISEGIADTQYF TGTGCCATCAGTGAAGGAATAGCGGATACGCAGTATTTT
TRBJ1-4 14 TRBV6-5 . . CASSYALSREKLFF TGTGCCAGCAGTTACGCGCTTTCGCGGGAAAAACTGTTTTTT
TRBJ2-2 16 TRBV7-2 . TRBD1 CASSPVTGGNIGELFF TGTGCCAGCAGCCCAGTGACAGGGGGCAATATCGGGGAGCTGTTTTTT